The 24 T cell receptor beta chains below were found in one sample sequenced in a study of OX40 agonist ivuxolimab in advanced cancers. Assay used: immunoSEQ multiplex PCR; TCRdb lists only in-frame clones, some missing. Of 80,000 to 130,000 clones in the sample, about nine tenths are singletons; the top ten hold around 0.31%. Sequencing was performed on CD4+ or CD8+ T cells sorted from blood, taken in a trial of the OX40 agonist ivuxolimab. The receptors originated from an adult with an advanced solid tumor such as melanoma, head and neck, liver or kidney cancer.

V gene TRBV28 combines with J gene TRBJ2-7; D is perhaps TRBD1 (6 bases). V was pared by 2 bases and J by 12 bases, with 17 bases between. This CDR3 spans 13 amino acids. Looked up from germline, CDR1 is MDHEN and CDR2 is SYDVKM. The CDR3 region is CASSLRQVRGMYF. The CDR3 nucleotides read TGTGCCAGCAGTTTAAGACAGGTTCGTGGTATGTACTTC.

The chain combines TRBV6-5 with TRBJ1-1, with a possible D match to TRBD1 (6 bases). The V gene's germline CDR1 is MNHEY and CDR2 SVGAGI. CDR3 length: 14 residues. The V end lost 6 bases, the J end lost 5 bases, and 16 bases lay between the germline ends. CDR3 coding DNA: TGTGCCAGCAGGCCTGACAGGCGGAGGACTGAAGCTTTCTTT. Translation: CASRPDRRRTEAFF.

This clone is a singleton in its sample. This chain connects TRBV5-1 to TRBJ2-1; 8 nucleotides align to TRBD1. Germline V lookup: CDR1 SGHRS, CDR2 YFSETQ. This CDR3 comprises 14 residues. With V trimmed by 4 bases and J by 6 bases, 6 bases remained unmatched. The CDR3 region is CASSDRGRANEQFF. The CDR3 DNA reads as TGCGCCAGCAGCGACAGGGGAAGGGCCAATGAGCAGTTCTTC.

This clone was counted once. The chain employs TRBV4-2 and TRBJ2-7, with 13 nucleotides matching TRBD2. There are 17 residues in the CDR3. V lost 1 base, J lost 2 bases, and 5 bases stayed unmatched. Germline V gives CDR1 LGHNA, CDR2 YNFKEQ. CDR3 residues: CASSQGLAGGPPYEQYF. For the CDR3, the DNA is TGTGCCAGCAGCCAAGGACTAGCGGGAGGCCCGCCCTACGAGCAGTACTTC.

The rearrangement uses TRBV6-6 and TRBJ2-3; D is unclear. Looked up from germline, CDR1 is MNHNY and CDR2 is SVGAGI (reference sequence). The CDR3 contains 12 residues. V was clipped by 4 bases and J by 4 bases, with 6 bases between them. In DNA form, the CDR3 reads TGTGCCAGCAGTTCCTCCCCAGATACGCAGTATTTT. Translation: CASSSSPDTQYF.

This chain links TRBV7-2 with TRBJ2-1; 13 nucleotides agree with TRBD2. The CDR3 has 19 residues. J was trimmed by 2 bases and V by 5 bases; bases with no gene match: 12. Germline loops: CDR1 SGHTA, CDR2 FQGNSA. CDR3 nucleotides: TGTGCCAGCAGCACAGCCCCCACTAGCGGGAGGGTGACCTACAATGAGCAGTTCTTC. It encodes CASSTAPTSGRVTYNEQFF.

CDR3 nucleotide sequence: TGTGCCTGGAGTGCCGGGGCGAAGACCCAGTACTTC. Protein product: CAWSAGAKTQYF. The J gene is TRBJ2-5, the V gene TRBV30; D tentatively reads TRBD1 or TRBD2 (5 bases each). V shed 1 base and J shed 6 bases, with 9 bases lying between them. The CDR3 sequence is 12 residues long. Germline loops: CDR1 GTSNPN, CDR2 SVGIG (reference sequence).

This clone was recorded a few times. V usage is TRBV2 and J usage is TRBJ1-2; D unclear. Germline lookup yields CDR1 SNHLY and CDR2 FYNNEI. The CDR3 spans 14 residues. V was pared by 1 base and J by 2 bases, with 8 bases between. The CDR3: CASSEGVGNYGYTF. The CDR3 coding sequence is TGTGCCAGCAGTGAAGGTGTGGGGAACTATGGCTACACCTTC. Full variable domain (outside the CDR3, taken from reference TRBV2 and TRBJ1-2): EPEVTQTPSHQVTQMGQEVILRCVPISNHLYFYWYRQILGQKVEFLVSFYNNEISEKSEIFDDQFSVERPDGSNFTLKIRSTKLEDSAMYFCASSEGVGNYGYTFGSGTRLTVV.

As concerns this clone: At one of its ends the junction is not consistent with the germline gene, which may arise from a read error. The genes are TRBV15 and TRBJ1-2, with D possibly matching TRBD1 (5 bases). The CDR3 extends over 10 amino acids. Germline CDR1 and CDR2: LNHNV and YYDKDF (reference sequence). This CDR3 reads CATSRGRAFF. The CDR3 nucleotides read TGTGCCACCAGCCGGGGCAGGGCTTTCTTC.

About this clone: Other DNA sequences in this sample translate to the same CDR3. CDR3 nucleotide sequence: TGTGCCATCAGTGAGTCTGGTCAGCCCCAGCATTTT. This encodes CAISESGQPQHF. The chain joins TRBV10-3 to TRBJ1-5; unclear D gene. Per the germline V gene, CDR1 is ENHRY and CDR2 is SYGVKD. This CDR3 spans 12 amino acids. Trimming shortened V by 0 bases and J by 6 bases, and 3 bases separated the two germline ends.

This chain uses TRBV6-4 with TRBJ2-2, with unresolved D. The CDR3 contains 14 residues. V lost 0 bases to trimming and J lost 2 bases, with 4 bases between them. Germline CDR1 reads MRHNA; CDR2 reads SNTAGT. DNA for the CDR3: TGTGCCAGCAGTGACTCGCTCAACACCGGGGAGCTGTTTTTT. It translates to CASSDSLNTGELFF.

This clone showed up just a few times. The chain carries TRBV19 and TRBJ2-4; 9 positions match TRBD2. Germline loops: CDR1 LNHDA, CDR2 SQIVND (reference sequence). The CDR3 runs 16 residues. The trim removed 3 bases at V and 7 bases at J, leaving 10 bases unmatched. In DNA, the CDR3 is TGTGCCAGTAGTATCGTAGCGGGAGCCCCTCTCAACATTCAGTACTTC. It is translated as CASSIVAGAPLNIQYF. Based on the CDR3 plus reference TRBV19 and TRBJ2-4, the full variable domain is DGGITQSPKYLFRKEGQNVTLSCEQNLNHDAMYWYRQDPGQGLRLIYYSQIVNDFQKGDIAEGYSVSREKKESFPLTVTSAQKNPTAFYLCASSIVAGAPLNIQYFGAGTRLSVL.

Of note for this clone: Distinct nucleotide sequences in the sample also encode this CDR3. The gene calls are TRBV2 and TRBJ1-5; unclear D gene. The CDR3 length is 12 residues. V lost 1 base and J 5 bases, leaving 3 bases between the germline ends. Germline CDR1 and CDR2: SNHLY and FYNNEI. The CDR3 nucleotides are TGTGCCAGCAGTGAAGGTTATCAGCCCCAGCATTTT. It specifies CASSEGYQPQHF.

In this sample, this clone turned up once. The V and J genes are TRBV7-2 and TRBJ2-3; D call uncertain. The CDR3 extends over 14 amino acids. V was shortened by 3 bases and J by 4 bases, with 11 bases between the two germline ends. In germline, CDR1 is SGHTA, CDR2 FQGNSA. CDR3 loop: CASSFSSSADTQYF. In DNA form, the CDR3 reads TGTGCCAGCAGCTTTTCAAGTTCTGCAGATACGCAGTATTTT.

CDR3 nucleotides: TGTGCCCTACTCCGGACAGGTCGCTACGAGCAGTACTTC. It is translated as CALLRTGRYEQYF. The chain joins TRBV12-5 to TRBJ2-7; 7 nucleotides match TRBD1. The CDR3 runs 13 residues. Per the germline V gene, CDR1 is LGHNT and CDR2 is FRNRAP.

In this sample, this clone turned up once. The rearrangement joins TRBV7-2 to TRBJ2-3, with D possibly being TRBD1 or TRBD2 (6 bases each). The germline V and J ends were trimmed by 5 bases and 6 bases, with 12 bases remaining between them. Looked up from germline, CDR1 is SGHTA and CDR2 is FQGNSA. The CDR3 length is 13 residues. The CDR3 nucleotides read TGTGCCAGCAGCGAGCAGGGGAGGGATACGCAGTATTTT. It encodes CASSEQGRDTQYF. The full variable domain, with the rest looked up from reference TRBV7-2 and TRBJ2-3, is GAGVSQSPSNKVTEKGKDVELRCDPISGHTALYWYRQSLGQGLEFLIYFQGNSAPDKSGLPSDRFSAERTGGSVSTLTIQRTQQEDSAVYLCASSEQGRDTQYFGPGTRLTVL.

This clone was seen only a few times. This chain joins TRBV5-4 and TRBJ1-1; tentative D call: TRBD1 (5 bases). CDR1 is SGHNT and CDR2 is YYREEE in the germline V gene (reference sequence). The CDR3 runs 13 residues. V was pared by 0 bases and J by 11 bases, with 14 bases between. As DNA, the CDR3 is TGTGCCAGCAGCTTGGCCCATCAGGGACTGGCTTTCTTT. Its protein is CASSLAHQGLAFF.

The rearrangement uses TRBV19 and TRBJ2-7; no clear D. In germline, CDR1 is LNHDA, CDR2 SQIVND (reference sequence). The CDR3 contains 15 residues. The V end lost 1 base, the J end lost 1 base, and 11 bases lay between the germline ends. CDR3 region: CASSIGAARSYEQYF. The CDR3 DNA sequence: TGTGCCAGTAGTATAGGGGCCGCCAGGTCCTACGAGCAGTACTTC. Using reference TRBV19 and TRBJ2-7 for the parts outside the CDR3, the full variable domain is DGGITQSPKYLFRKEGQNVTLSCEQNLNHDAMYWYRQDPGQGLRLIYYSQIVNDFQKGDIAEGYSVSREKKESFPLTVTSAQKNPTAFYLCASSIGAARSYEQYFGPGTRLTVT.

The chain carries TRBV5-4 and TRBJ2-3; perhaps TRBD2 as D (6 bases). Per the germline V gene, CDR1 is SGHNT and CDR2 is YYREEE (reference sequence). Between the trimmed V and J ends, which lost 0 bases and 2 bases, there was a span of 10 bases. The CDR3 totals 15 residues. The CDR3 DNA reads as TGTGCCAGCAGCTTGGGCGGGAAGCACACAGATACGCAGTATTTT. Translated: CASSLGGKHTDTQYF.

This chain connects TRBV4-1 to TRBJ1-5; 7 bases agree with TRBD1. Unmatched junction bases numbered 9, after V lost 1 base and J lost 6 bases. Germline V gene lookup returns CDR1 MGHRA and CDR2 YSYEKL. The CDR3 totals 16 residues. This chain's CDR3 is CASSQAPYRGPQPQHF. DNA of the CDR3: TGCGCCAGCAGCCAAGCCCCCTACAGGGGACCTCAGCCCCAGCATTTT.

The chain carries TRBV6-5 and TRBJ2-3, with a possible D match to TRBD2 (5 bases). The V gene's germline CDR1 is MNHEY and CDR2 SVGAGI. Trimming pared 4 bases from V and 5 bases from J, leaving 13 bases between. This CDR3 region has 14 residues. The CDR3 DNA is TGTGCCAGCAGTTTCACCGGGGTTGGAGATACGCAGTATTTT. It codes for CASSFTGVGDTQYF.

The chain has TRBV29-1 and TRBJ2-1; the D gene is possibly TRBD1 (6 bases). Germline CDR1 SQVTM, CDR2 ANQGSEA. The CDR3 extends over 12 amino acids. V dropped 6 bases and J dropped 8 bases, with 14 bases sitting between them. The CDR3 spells CSVRDNFDEQFF. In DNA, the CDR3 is TGCAGCGTCCGGGACAATTTCGATGAGCAGTTCTTC.

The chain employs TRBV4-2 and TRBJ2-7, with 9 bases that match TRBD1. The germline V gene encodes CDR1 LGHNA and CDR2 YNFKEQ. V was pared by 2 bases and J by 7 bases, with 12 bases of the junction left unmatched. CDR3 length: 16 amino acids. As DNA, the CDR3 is TGTGCCAGCAGCCAACTTAACACCGGGACAGGGTGGGAGCAGTACTTC. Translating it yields CASSQLNTGTGWEQYF.

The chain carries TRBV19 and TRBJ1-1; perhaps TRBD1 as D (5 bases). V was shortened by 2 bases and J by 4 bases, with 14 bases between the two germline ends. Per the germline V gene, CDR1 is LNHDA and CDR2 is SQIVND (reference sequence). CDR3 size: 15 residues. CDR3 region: CASSISRARGTEAFF. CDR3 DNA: TGTGCCAGTAGTATAAGCAGGGCCCGGGGCACTGAAGCTTTCTTT.